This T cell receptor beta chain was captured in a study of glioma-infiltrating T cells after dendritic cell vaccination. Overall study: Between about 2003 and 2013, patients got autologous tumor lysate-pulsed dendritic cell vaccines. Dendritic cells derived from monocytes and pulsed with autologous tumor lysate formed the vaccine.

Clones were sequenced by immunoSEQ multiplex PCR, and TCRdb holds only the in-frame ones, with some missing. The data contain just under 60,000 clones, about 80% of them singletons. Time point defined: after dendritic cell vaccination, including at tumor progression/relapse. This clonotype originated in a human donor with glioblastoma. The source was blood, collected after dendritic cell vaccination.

CDR3 bases: TGTGCCAGCAGTTCCCTCGACAGGGGGAGCACTGAAGCTTTCTTT. It codes for CASSSLDRGSTEAFF. The chain couples TRBV27 to TRBJ1-1, with TRBD1 matching 9 bases. Germline V gene lookup returns CDR1 MNHEY and CDR2 SMNVEV (reference sequence). J gave up 4 bases and V 4 bases, and 7 bases lay outside the gene matches. The CDR3 is 15 residues long.